A single sample is the source of the 9 T cell receptor beta chains below, sequenced in a study of metastatic and nonmetastatic thyroid tumors. TCRdb re-clonotyped the PCR reads through MiXCR. Altogether about 85,000 clones are present, around 7.8% being singletons, with the ten largest covering more than 8%. None of the patients had undergone any treatment ahead of thyroid surgery. The material sequenced was blood. The origin of the receptors is a female donor with papillary thyroid cancer or a benign thyroid nodule (not recorded which). Some clones in this sample may be carry-over from other donors' samples.

This clone has a count of ten or more. V usage is TRBV5-4 and J usage is TRBJ2-3; 8 nucleotides align to TRBD2. The ends lost 1 base at V and 14 bases at J; junction bases unmatched: 9. The germline CDR1 and CDR2 sequences are SGHNT and YYREEE (reference sequence). The CDR3 covers 13 residues. This chain's CDR3 is CASSLNLAGTWYF. In DNA, the CDR3 is TGTGCCAGCAGCTTGAACCTAGCGGGTACGTGGTATTTT.

As to this clone: At one of its ends the junction is not consistent with the germline gene, which may arise from a read error. The sample carries other DNA sequences with the same CDR3. The V and J genes are TRBV10-2 and TRBJ2-3; D may be TRBD2 (7 bases). The CDR3 is made up of 14 amino acids. The germline CDR1 and CDR2 sequences are WSHSY and SAAADI. CDR3 region: CASSELARTDTQYF. CDR3 coding DNA: TGCGCCAGCAGTGAACTAGCGAGGACAGATACTCAGTATTTT.

This clone was detected only a few times. The gene calls are TRBV25-1 and TRBJ1-4, with 12 nucleotides matching TRBD1. V shed 1 base, J shed 6 bases, and the junction held 3 bases outside the gene matches. This CDR3 is 16 amino acids long. Germline assignment: CDR1 MGHDK and CDR2 SYGVNS. CDR3 nucleotide sequence: TGTGCCAGCAGTGAATGGGGACAGGGGGCCGATGAAAAACTGTTTTTT. Translated: CASSEWGQGADEKLFF.

This clone turned up a few times. Given a much more abundant clone one base away, this may be a read error. Other DNA sequences of this sample code for an identical CDR3. V is TRBV6-1 and J is TRBJ1-4; D not resolved. Germline lookup yields CDR1 MNHNS and CDR2 SASEGT. The CDR3 is made up of 16 amino acids. Trimming took 5 bases from V and 1 from J, leaving 14 bases between them. As DNA, the CDR3 is TGTGCCAGCAGTCTCGAGGGTTTAGGAACTAATGAAAAACTGTTTTTT. Residues: CASSLEGLGTNEKLFF.

The sample holds a few counts of this clone. The rearrangement links TRBV29-1 to TRBJ2-7; tentative D call: TRBD1 (5 bases). The germline V gene has CDR1 SQVTM and CDR2 ANQGSEA. This CDR3 is 12 amino acids long. V was shortened by 7 bases and J by 1 base, with 11 bases between the two germline ends. CDR3 nucleotide sequence: TGCAGCGCACGACCAGGGTCCTACGAGCAGTACTTC. Translating it yields CSARPGSYEQYF.

Ten or more counts support this clone. This sequence joins TRBV4-2 and TRBJ2-6, with 8 nucleotides matching TRBD2. The CDR3 extends over 18 amino acids. CDR1 is LGHNA, CDR2 YNFKEQ, per germline. With V trimmed by 3 bases and J by 0 bases, 7 bases remained unmatched. CDR3: CASSQEAGAGSGANVLTF. In nucleotides, the CDR3 is TGTGCCAGCAGCCAGGAAGCGGGGGCCGGCTCTGGGGCCAACGTCCTGACTTTC.

This clone was picked up many times. The chain combines TRBV28 with TRBJ1-1; D is ambiguous. In germline, CDR1 is MDHEN, CDR2 SYDVKM. V was cut by 6 bases and J by 9 bases, with 14 bases left in between. The CDR3 totals 12 residues. CDR3 nucleotides: TGTGCCAGCAGCCCCCTCGACCGGCAAGCTTTCTTT. This translates into CASSPLDRQAFF.

The genes are TRBV20-1 and TRBJ2-2; 7 bases line up with TRBD2. The CDR3 has 17 amino acids. Germline V gene data show CDR1 as DFQATT and CDR2 as SNEGSKA (reference sequence). The junction had 11 bases not matched to a gene; V was cut back by 1 base and J by 3 bases. CDR3 nucleotide sequence: TGCAGTGCTAGAGGGCGACTAGCCCCCGGGGACACCGGGGAGCTGTTTTTT. Protein product: CSARGRLAPGDTGELFF.

This clone was counted ten times or more. Other DNA sequences of this sample code for an identical CDR3. The chain joins TRBV5-1 to TRBJ1-4, with TRBD1 identical over 7 bases. The CDR3 loop spans 15 amino acids. V lost 2 bases, J lost 0 bases, and 1 base stayed unmatched. Germline V gene data show CDR1 as SGHRS and CDR2 as YFSETQ. Here the CDR3 reads CASSLGTATNEKLFF. DNA of the CDR3: TGCGCCAGCAGCTTAGGGACAGCAACTAATGAAAAACTGTTTTTT.